A selection of T cell receptor beta chains follows, all from one sample in a study of T cell changes during pregnancy in multiple sclerosis. The protocol was immunoSEQ multiplex PCR, while the TCRdb copy is restricted to in-frame clones and leaves out a portion. The table lists about 52,000 clones, around 92% of them singletons. This material consisted of CD4+ T cells from peripheral blood mononuclear cells, taken after pregnancy. The receptors here all came from a female donor in good health, enrolled as a control in a pregnancy study. CDR3s include the opening cysteine and the closing phenylalanine or tryptophan. The D gene is left open where the match is weak. Not all rows give a size; the values are once, few, many and, for expanded clones, a class.

v_call: TRBV4-3; d_call: TRBD1; j_call: TRBJ1-2; clone_size: -; cdr3_aa: CASSQQRQGASGSYGYTF; cdr3_nt: TGCGCCAGCAGCCAACAAAGACAGGGGGCGTCCGGTTCTTATGGCTACACCTTC
v_call: TRBV7-2; d_call: TRBD1; j_call: TRBJ2-7; clone_size: -; cdr3_aa: CASSLGLGTGARQYF; cdr3_nt: TGTGCCAGCAGCTTAGGGCTGGGGACAGGGGCGCGGCAGTACTTC
v_call: TRBV7-9; d_call: -; j_call: TRBJ2-7; clone_size: few; cdr3_aa: CASGLAVGEQYF; cdr3_nt: TGTGCCAGCGGGCTAGCAGTTGGCGAGCAGTACTTC
v_call: TRBV6-5; d_call: TRBD1; j_call: TRBJ1-2; clone_size: -; cdr3_aa: CASSYRDRVHGYTF; cdr3_nt: TGTGCCAGCAGTTACAGGGACAGGGTCCATGGCTACACCTTC
v_call: TRBV11-2; d_call: -; j_call: TRBJ2-3; clone_size: once; cdr3_aa: CASSLALNTDTQYF; cdr3_nt: TGTGCCAGCAGCTTAGCCCTAAACACAGATACGCAGTATTTT
v_call: TRBV15; d_call: -; j_call: TRBJ2-7; clone_size: -; cdr3_aa: CATSRLDRKNLEQYF; cdr3_nt: TGTGCCACCAGCAGGCTGGACAGAAAAAATTTGGAGCAGTACTTC
v_call: TRBV5-4; d_call: TRBD1; j_call: TRBJ1-5; clone_size: -; cdr3_aa: CASSLDGDRAIKPQHF; cdr3_nt: TGTGCCAGCAGCTTGGACGGGGACAGGGCAATCAAGCCCCAGCATTTT
v_call: TRBV7-3; d_call: TRBD2; j_call: TRBJ2-5; clone_size: -; cdr3_aa: CASSTSKGVAGKETQYF; cdr3_nt: TGTGCCAGCAGCACTTCAAAGGGGGTAGCGGGAAAAGAGACCCAGTACTTC
v_call: TRBV9; d_call: -; j_call: TRBJ1-1; clone_size: -; cdr3_aa: CASSARQENTEAFF; cdr3_nt: TGTGCCAGCAGCGCCCGACAGGAGAACACTGAAGCTTTCTTT
v_call: TRBV28; d_call: -; j_call: TRBJ2-2; clone_size: -; cdr3_aa: CASSSYRVAGELFF; cdr3_nt: TGTGCCAGCAGTTCTTACAGGGTCGCCGGGGAGCTGTTTTTT
v_call: TRBV7-8; d_call: -; j_call: TRBJ1-2; clone_size: -; cdr3_aa: CASSPRRGDYGYTF; cdr3_nt: TGTGCCAGCAGCCCGAGACGGGGAGACTATGGCTACACCTTC